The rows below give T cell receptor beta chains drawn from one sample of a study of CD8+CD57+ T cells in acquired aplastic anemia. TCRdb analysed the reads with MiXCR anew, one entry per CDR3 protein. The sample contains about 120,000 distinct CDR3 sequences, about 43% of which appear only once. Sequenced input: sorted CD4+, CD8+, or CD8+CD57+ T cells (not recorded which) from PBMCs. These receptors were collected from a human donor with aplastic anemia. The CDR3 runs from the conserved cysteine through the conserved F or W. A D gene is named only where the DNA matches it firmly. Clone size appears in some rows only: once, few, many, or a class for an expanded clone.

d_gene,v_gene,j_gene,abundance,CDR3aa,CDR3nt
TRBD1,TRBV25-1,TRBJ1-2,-,CASSGQGADYGYTF,TGTGCCAGCAGTGGACAGGGGGCCGACTATGGCTACACCTTC
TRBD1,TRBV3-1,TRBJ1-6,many,CASSHSPGTGDSPLHF,TGTGCCAGCAGCCATTCCCCCGGGACAGGGGATTCACCCCTCCACTTT
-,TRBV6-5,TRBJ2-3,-,CASSYGPDTQYF,TGTGCCAGCAGTTACGGGCCGGATACGCAGTATTTT
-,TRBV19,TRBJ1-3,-,CASSIASGNTIYF,TGTGCCAGTAGTATCGCCTCTGGAAACACCATATATTTT
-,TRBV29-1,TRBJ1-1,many,CSVVRTEATEAFF,TGCAGCGTTGTAAGGACAGAGGCCACTGAAGCTTTCTTT
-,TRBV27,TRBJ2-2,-,CASSDGRGFRTGELFF,TGTGCCAGCAGTGACGGACGGGGGTTCCGGACCGGGGAGCTGTTTTTT
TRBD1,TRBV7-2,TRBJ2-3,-,CASSLVLGDRGGTDTQYF,TGTGCCAGCAGCTTAGTTTTGGGGGACAGGGGAGGCACAGATACGCAGTATTTT
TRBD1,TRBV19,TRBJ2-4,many,CASSRSGGAAKNIQYF,TGTGCCAGTAGTCGATCAGGGGGCGCGGCCAAAAACATTCAGTACTTC
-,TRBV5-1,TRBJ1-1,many,CASSWTAHTEAFF,TGCGCCAGCAGCTGGACAGCCCACACTGAAGCTTTCTTT
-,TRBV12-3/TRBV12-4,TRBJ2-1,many,CASSLGTRASVQFF,TGTGCCAGCAGTCTCGGGACGAGAGCCTCCGTGCAGTTCTTC
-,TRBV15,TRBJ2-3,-,CATSRDGTDTQYF,TGTGCCACCAGCAGAGACGGCACAGATACGCAGTATTTT
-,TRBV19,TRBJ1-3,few,CASSRGHGNTIYF,TGTGCCAGTAGTCGGGGACATGGAAACACCATATATTTT
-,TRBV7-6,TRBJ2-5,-,CASTLKRGGPQETQYF,TGTGCCAGCACCCTAAAACGAGGAGGGCCCCAAGAGACCCAGTACTTC
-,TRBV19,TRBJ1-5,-,CASRIGVQQPQHF,TGTGCCAGCCGAATAGGCGTTCAGCAGCCCCAGCATTTT
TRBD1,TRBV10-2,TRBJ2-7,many,CASSEPHDLDRGSIYEQYF,TGCGCCAGCAGTGAGCCCCACGACCTCGACAGGGGAAGTATCTACGAGCAGTACTTC
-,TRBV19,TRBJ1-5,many,CASSISALNQPQHF,TGTGCCAGTAGTATCTCCGCTCTCAATCAGCCCCAGCATTTT
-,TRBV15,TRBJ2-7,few,CATSRDSRGTYYEQYF,TGTGCCACCAGCAGAGATTCAAGGGGGACCTACTACGAGCAGTACTTC
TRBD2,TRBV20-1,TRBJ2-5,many,CSAPRDYRETQYF,TGCAGTGCACCCCGGGACTACAGGGAGACCCAGTACTTC
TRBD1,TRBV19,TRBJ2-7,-,CASTLGTGGHEQYF,TGTGCCAGTACCCTAGGGACAGGGGGCCACGAGCAGTACTTC
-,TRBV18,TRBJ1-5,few,CASSPSPDPANQPQHF,TGTGCCAGCTCACCTTCGCCTGACCCCGCTAATCAGCCCCAGCATTTT
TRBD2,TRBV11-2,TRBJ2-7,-,CASSLDGTSGAYEQYF,TGTGCCAGCAGCTTAGACGGGACTAGCGGGGCCTACGAGCAGTACTTC
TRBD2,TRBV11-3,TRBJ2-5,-,CASSATSGRVGRTQYF,TGTGCCAGCAGCGCGACTAGCGGGAGGGTTGGTCGGACCCAGTACTTC
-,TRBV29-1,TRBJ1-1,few,CSAVPGGTEAFF,TGCAGCGCCGTCCCGGGAGGCACTGAAGCTTTCTTT
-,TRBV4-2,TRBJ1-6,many,CASSQERRQPNSPLHF,TGTGCCAGCAGCCAAGAAAGGAGACAGCCAAATTCACCCCTCCACTTT
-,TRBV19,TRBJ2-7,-,CASSVVKGSYEQYF,TGTGCCAGTAGTGTCGTCAAGGGCTCCTACGAGCAGTACTTC
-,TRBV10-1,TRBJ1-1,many,CASSDSGQLNTEAFF,TGCGCCAGCAGTGACTCGGGACAACTGAACACTGAAGCTTTCTTT
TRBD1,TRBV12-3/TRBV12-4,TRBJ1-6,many,CASSWGQDSSPLHF,TGTGCCAGCAGTTGGGGACAGGATAGTTCACCCCTCCACTTT
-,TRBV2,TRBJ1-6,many,CASSRGPQFGSSYNSPLHF,TGTGCCAGCAGTCGTGGACCGCAATTCGGGAGCTCCTATAATTCACCCCTCCACTTT
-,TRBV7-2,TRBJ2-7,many,CASSLVGLTEEQYF,TGTGCCAGTAGCTTAGTCGGTCTAACGGAGGAGCAGTACTTC
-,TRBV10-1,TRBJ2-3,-,CASSEGGTDTQYF,TGCGCCAGCAGTGAGGGTGGCACAGATACGCAGTATTTT
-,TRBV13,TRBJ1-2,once,CASSRMGGYIGYTF,TGTGCCAGCAGCCGGATGGGAGGATATATCGGCTACACCTTC
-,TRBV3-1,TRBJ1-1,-,CASSLGKEAFF,TGTGCCAGCAGCCTGGGGAAAGAAGCTTTCTTT
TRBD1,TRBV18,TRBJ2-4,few,CASSPTGGENIQYF,TGTGCCAGCTCACCCACAGGGGGCGAAAACATTCAGTACTTC
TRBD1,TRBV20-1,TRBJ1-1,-,CSASKDRERGAEAFF,TGCAGTGCTAGTAAGGACAGGGAGAGGGGCGCTGAAGCTTTCTTT
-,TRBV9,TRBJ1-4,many,CASSAGTLNEKLFF,TGTGCCAGCAGCGCAGGGACCCTTAATGAAAAACTGTTTTTT
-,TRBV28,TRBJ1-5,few,CASSRVPIGNQPQHF,TGTGCCAGCTCCAGGGTTCCTATTGGCAATCAGCCCCAGCATTTT
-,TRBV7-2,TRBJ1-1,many,CASSLAKNSPTEAFF,TGTGCCAGCAGCTTAGCGAAGAACAGTCCCACTGAAGCTTTCTTT
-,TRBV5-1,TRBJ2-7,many,CASSLAGTSYEQYF,TGCGCCAGCAGCTTAGCGGGCACCTCCTACGAGCAGTACTTC
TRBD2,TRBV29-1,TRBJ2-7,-,CSVETRGDSGSYEQYF,TGCAGCGTTGAAACGCGCGGAGATAGCGGGAGCTACGAGCAGTACTTC
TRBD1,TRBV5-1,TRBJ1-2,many,CASSLGQGGYGYTF,TGCGCCAGCAGCCTGGGACAGGGGGGCTATGGCTACACCTTC